A selection of T cell receptor beta chains follows, all from one sample in a study of CD8 T cells in ankylosing spondylitis. From the 5' RACE reads, TCRdb called clonotypes with MiXCR, one entry per CDR3 protein. Of 130,000 to 150,000 distinct CDR3 sequences detected, 7.5% to 9.5% appear once; the ten largest clones hold 7.3%. Sequences were obtained from synovial fluid, either unsorted or a sorted T cell fraction (not recorded which). The receptors shown here come from a male donor with ankylosing spondylitis. Each CDR3 is given with its conserved first and last residue. The D gene is left open where the match is weak. Some rows have no size entry. The others give once, few or many, or a class for an expanded clone.

cdr3_aa | d_call | v_call | clone_size
CSVERDSLRDTQYF | TRBD1 | TRBV29-1 | many
CASTSLGEETQYF | NA | TRBV5-1 | many
CASSQEGIYGYTF | NA | TRBV7-2 | NA
CSVPTGGAGGYTF | TRBD1 | TRBV20-1 | few
CASSLMLAKNIQYF | NA | TRBV7-2 | many
CSAIESGQPKRETQYF | NA | TRBV20-1 | many
CASSRAGEQFF | NA | TRBV2 | many
CSARDMREGLFF | NA | TRBV20-1 | many
CSAQEDGRSYNSPLHF | NA | TRBV20-1 | few
CASRRDSGNSPLHF | NA | TRBV5-1 | many
CASSLAGGGEKLFF | NA | TRBV7-9 | many
CASSSTRGSSYEQYF | NA | TRBV5-1 | many
CASSLALDGGEQFF | NA | TRBV7-2 | many
CASLQGVNQPQHF | TRBD1 | TRBV2 | many
CASSNSGRANTEAFF | NA | TRBV6-2/TRBV6-3 | few
CASSQWFGPSYEQYF | NA | TRBV7-2 | many
CASSLVGAGGDTDTQYF | TRBD2 | TRBV7-2 | many
CASSSGDGLGGYEQYF | NA | TRBV4-2 | many
CSAIPGLPNTEAFF | NA | TRBV20-1 | few
CASSQISDSRNQPQHF | NA | TRBV4-3 | NA
CASRFMTGRVYEQYF | NA | TRBV28 | many
CASSPTGLAGGRDYNEQFF | TRBD2 | TRBV5-6 | many
CASKPYTGNTEAFF | NA | TRBV5-1 | many
CASSPRTGGRYGYTF | NA | TRBV7-6 | NA
CASSPQDPNQPQHF | NA | TRBV18 | NA
CAWKSDWAGIGFF | NA | TRBV30 | NA
CASSIQGTYEQYF | NA | TRBV5-1 | many
CASRGDRGHSPLHF | TRBD1 | TRBV28 | few
CSANLGQETQYF | NA | TRBV20-1 | NA
CASRYLPPYEQYF | NA | TRBV6-2/TRBV6-3 | few
CAISESVEGPGDEQFF | NA | TRBV10-3 | many
CASSPSWDRDYGYTF | TRBD1 | TRBV7-6 | many
CASSPGTGRDTQYF | TRBD1 | TRBV5-1 | few
CSARSSGTDTQYF | NA | TRBV20-1 | many